The T cell receptor beta chain described here comes from a study of blood T cell repertoires in COVID-19. Study context: COVID-19 samples, acute and convalescent, were from the United States, Italy and Spain. PBMCs, B-cell-depleted T cells, or T cells provided the cDNA or gDNA that made up the material.

In the original processing: Amplification of reference gene primers was used by the study to estimate nucleated cell counts. TCRdb's copy holds only in-frame clones and misses some; the assay was immunoSEQ multiplex PCR. For V, J and clone size, that table is used; D and trimming come from the DNA. The table lists under 200,000 clones, over 75% of them singletons. CDR1 and CDR2 from the germline V gene are SGHTA and FQGNSA. V trimming: 1 base; J trimming: 4 bases; junction bases outside the gene matches: 12. This CDR3 has 19 amino acids. This chain uses TRBV7-2 with TRBJ2-1; 11 nucleotides align to TRBD1. The receptor comes from a man aged 65 to 79 with active or convalescent COVID-19. Sequencing input: peripheral blood. The CDR3 reads CASSLGGWTGGGRYNEQFF. The CDR3 DNA is TGTGCCAGCAGCTTAGGGGGATGGACAGGGGGCGGGCGATACAATGAGCAGTTCTTC.